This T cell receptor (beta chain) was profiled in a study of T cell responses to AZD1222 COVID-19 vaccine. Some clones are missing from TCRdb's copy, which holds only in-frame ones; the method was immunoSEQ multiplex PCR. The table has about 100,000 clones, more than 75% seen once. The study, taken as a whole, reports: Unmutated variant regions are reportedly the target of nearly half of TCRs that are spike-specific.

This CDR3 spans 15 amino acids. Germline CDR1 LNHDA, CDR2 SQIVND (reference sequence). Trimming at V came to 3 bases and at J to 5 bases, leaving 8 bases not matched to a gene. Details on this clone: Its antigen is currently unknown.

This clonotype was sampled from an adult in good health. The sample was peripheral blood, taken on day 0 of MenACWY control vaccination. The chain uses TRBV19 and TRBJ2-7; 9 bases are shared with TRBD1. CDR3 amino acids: CASSIPGTGRDEQYF. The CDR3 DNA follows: TGTGCCAGTAGTATCCCTGGGACAGGGAGGGACGAGCAGTACTTC.